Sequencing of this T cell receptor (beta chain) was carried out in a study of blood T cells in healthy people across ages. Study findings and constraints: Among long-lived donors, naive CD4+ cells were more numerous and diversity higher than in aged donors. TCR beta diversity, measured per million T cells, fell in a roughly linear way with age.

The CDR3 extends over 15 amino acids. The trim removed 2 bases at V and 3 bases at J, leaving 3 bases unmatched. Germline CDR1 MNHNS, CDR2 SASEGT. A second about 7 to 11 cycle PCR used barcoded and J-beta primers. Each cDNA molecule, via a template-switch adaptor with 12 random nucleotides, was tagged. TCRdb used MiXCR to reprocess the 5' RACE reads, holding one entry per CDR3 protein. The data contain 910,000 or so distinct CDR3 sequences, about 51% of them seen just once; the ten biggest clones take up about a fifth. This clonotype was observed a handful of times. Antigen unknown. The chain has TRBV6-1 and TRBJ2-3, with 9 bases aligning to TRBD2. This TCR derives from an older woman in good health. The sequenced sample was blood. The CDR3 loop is CASSERSGRTDTQYF. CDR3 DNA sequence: TGTGCCAGCAGTGAACGGAGCGGGAGGACAGATACGCAGTATTTT.